The clone carrying this T cell receptor beta chain is a singleton in its sample. The sample comes from a study of shared T cell receptors in the human thymus. This table comes from immunoSEQ multiplex PCR, and its TCRdb copy is limited to in-frame clones, with some not included. The data contain under 700,000 clones, 75% to 80% of them singletons. There are 15 residues in the CDR3. After removal of 3 bases from V and 4 bases from J, the junction contained 7 bases not matched to a gene. Germline assignment: CDR1 SGHNT and CDR2 YENEEA. These data also formed part of another study, on human thymus T cells. This second study notes: Resections from corrective heart surgery supplied the thymus tissue. Seemingly biased V and J gene usage marked thymic and blood repertoires.

This clonotype originated in a boy in the first two years of life with a congenital heart defect. The rearrangement links TRBV11-3 to TRBJ1-1; 8 bases agree with TRBD1. Sequenced material: thymocytes. CDR3 sequence (DNA): TGTGCCAGCAGCTTCGCCGGACAGGGTGTCACTGAAGCTTTCTTT. It is translated as CASSFAGQGVTEAFF.